This passage covers 3 T cell receptor beta chains from one sample sequenced in a study of CD8 T cells in ankylosing spondylitis. TCRdb analysed the 5' RACE reads with MiXCR anew, one entry per CDR3 protein. The table includes around 180,000 distinct CDR3 sequences, 18% detected once. The material sequenced was blood, either unsorted or a sorted T cell fraction (not recorded which). Receptor source: a male donor aged 10-30 years with ankylosing spondylitis or in good health (not recorded which).

This clonotype was counted many times. The chain recombines TRBV3-1 with TRBJ2-7, with TRBD1 matching 7 bases. Germline V gene lookup returns CDR1 LGHDT and CDR2 YNNKEL (reference sequence). The V and J ends lost 6 bases and 1 base, in that order; junction bases with no gene match: 6. The CDR3 is 14 amino acids. DNA of the CDR3: TGTGCCAGCAGAAGGGGGCAGGGATCCTACGAGCAGTACTTC. It translates to CASRRGQGSYEQYF.

This clonotype was counted at least ten times. The chain carries TRBV18 and TRBJ1-2; 7 positions match TRBD1. Germline lookup yields CDR1 KGHSH and CDR2 LQKENI. The CDR3 has 12 residues. The ends lost 5 bases at V and 7 bases at J; junction bases unmatched: 4. The CDR3 sequence: CASSARQGGYTF. The DNA of the CDR3 is TGTGCCAGCTCAGCTCGACAGGGTGGCTACACCTTC.

The chain carries TRBV29-1 and TRBJ2-7, with 10 nucleotides matching TRBD1. Germline V gene lookup returns CDR1 SQVTM and CDR2 ANQGSEA. V was pared by 4 bases and J by 3 bases, with 3 bases of the junction left unmatched. The CDR3 has 13 residues. The CDR3 DNA sequence: TGCAGCGTTGGGGACAGGGGACACTACGAGCAGTACGTC. Encoded protein: CSVGDRGHYEQYV.